Reported below is one T cell receptor (beta chain). Its matching antigen is unknown. The PCR ran on 60 Vbeta and 13 Jbeta primers. Data came from immunoSEQ multiplex PCR; TCRdb stores just in-frame clones and leaves some out. The repertoire has roughly 100,000 clones, roughly 80% of them found once; the top ten carry 8.6%. Participants comprised healthy donors of bone marrow. These data belong to a study of cytomegalovirus exposure and HLA in healthy donors. Findings of the study overall: Later analysis placed DRB1 highest and HLA-C lowest in TCR association rates, which differed by HLA locus. Researchers reported in a later analysis that a missense DCLRE1C variant was tied to TCR beta V- and J-gene trimming. CMV serostatus stood as the only immune exposure information on hand.

The length of the CDR3 is 15 residues. CDR1 and CDR2 (germline): SGHNT, YYREEE (reference sequence). Trimming took 3 bases from V and 0 from J; bases not matched to a gene: 3. The receptor was derived from a woman between 40 and 50 years old in good health and CMV-seropositive. The chain recombines TRBV5-4 with TRBJ1-3, with 7 bases aligning to TRBD1. The sequencing input was PBMCs. The chain's CDR3 is CASSSTGDSGNTIYF. The CDR3 coding sequence is TGTGCCAGCAGCTCCACAGGGGACTCTGGAAACACCATATATTTT. Full variable domain (missing parts from reference TRBV5-4 and TRBJ1-3): ETGVTQSPTHLIKTRGQQVTLRCSSQSGHNTVSWYQQALGQGPQFIFQYYREEENGRGNFPPRFSGLQFPNYSSELNVNALELDDSALYLCASSSTGDSGNTIYFGEGSWLTVV.